This TCR beta chain was identified during a study of CD8+ T cells in alopecia areata. Study-wide results and limits: Tofacitinib yielded significantly lower scalp clonality and fewer expanded CD8+ clones among the top 100. Especially in alopecia totalis/universalis, lesional scalp showed greater clonality than normal scalp did.

V lost 2 bases and J lost 3, with 7 bases in between. CDR3 length equals 12 residues. Germline V gene lookup returns CDR1 SQVTM and CDR2 ANQGSEA. About this clone: As yet, its antigen is unknown.

The sample's treatment: oral pan-JAK inhibitor, 5-10 mg twice daily. cDNA prepared by RNA extraction and subsequent reverse transcription served as the template for sequencing. Clones were sequenced by immunoSEQ multiplex PCR, and TCRdb holds only the in-frame ones, with some missing. The sample lists some 170,000 clones, about 61% occurring once. The chain joins TRBV29-1 to TRBJ1-2; possibly TRBD1 for D (6 bases). The receptor's source is a human donor with alopecia areata. The material sequenced was CD4+ T cells sorted from blood, taken at approximately week 60, from a patient treated with tofacitinib. In nucleotides, the CDR3 is TGCAGCGTTGAAAAGGGGGACTATGGCTACACCTTC. Translated, it gives CSVEKGDYGYTF.